A single sample gave rise to the 21 T cell receptor beta chains below, sequenced in a study of blood T cell repertoires in COVID-19. Repertoires were generated with immunoSEQ multiplex PCR, while TCRdb's copy carries only in-frame clones and drops some. The sample shows 150,000 or so clones, over 75% of them seen only once. The sequencing sample was made of peripheral blood. The receptors derive from a man in his sixties with COVID-19, enrolled during active disease.

The chain is built from TRBV28 and TRBJ1-2; 9 nucleotides line up with TRBD1. Losses at the gene ends were 6 bases for V and 7 bases for J; bases not matched to a gene: 3. CDR3 length equals 12 residues. CDR1 MDHEN and CDR2 SYDVKM come from the germline V gene. The chain's CDR3 is CASRTGGGGYTF. In DNA form, the CDR3 reads TGTGCCAGCAGAACAGGGGGCGGTGGCTACACCTTC.

This clone showed up just once. DNA for the CDR3: TGCGCCAGCAGACGGGCGGGGGCCTCCTACGAGCAGTACTTC. As protein: CASRRAGASYEQYF. The chain combines TRBV5-1 with TRBJ2-7; perhaps TRBD2 as D (7 bases). V shed 5 bases and J shed 0 bases, with 12 bases lying between them. CDR3 length: 14 residues. The germline gives CDR1 SGHRS, CDR2 YFSETQ.

The table lists this clone with a count of one. The chain is built from TRBV5-4 and TRBJ1-5, with a possible D match to TRBD1 (6 bases). Trimming removed 6 bases from V and 1 base from J, with 11 bases in between. CDR3 size: 14 residues. Germline lookup yields CDR1 SGHNT and CDR2 YYREEE (reference sequence). This CDR3 is CASKTQGSNQPQHF. In DNA, the CDR3 is TGTGCCAGCAAGACACAGGGAAGCAATCAGCCCCAGCATTTT. The variable domain in full, with the rest retrieved from reference TRBV5-4 and TRBJ1-5, is ETGVTQSPTHLIKTRGQQVTLRCSSQSGHNTVSWYQQALGQGPQFIFQYYREEENGRGNFPPRFSGLQFPNYSSELNVNALELDDSALYLCASKTQGSNQPQHFGDGTRLSIL.

The table lists this clone with a few counts. The chain combines TRBV30 with TRBJ1-2; D is possibly TRBD1 (6 bases). CDR1 GTSNPN and CDR2 SVGIG come from the germline V gene (reference sequence). Trimming took 1 base from V and 4 from J, leaving 10 bases between them. This CDR3 spans 13 amino acids. The CDR3 DNA reads TGTGCCTGGAGTGGGGGGACACGCTATGGCTACACCTTC. Its translation is CAWSGGTRYGYTF.

This rearrangement joins TRBV5-6 to TRBJ2-3; maybe TRBD1 (6 bases). Trimming left V 4 bases short and J 4 bases short, with 16 bases between. CDR3 size: 15 residues. Per germline, CDR1 SGHDT and CDR2 YYEEEE. DNA for the CDR3: TGTGCCAGCAGCGAGATCGGGACAAGCCCAGATACGCAGTATTTT. This sequence encodes CASSEIGTSPDTQYF.

The V call is TRBV10-3, the J call TRBJ2-7; tentative D call: TRBD1 (6 bases). The V end lost 3 bases, the J end lost 1 base, and 13 bases lay between the germline ends. The CDR3 is made up of 15 amino acids. Germline-derived CDR1 and CDR2 are ENHRY and SYGVKD. CDR3 coding DNA: TGTGCCATCAGTGAAAAAGGGGGAGTATCCTACGAGCAGTACTTC. Amino acid sequence: CAISEKGGVSYEQYF.

This clone has a handful of counts. The V gene is TRBV2, the J gene TRBJ1-5; 10 bases map to TRBD1. V gave up 6 bases and J gave up 8 bases; unmatched junction bases: 10. Germline CDR1 is SNHLY and CDR2 is FYNNEI. The CDR3 has 15 residues. This chain's CDR3 is CASSTAPGQGKPQHF. CDR3 nucleotides: TGTGCCAGCAGCACCGCACCGGGACAGGGGAAGCCCCAGCATTTT.

The chain links TRBV7-3 to TRBJ2-2, with TRBD1 matching over 7 bases. This CDR3 region has 16 residues. Germline-derived CDR1 and CDR2 are SGHTA and FQGTGA. Germline trimming cut 5 bases from V and 5 bases from J; bases unmatched to any gene: 11. CDR3 in DNA: TGTGCCAGCAGCCCCGGGACAGTCGGGAAGACCGGGGAGCTGTTTTTT. Its translation: CASSPGTVGKTGELFF.

The chain recombines TRBV7-2 with TRBJ2-5; 8 bases agree with TRBD2. The germline CDR1 and CDR2 sequences are SGHTA and FQGNSA. CDR3 length: 16 amino acids. J lost 2 bases, V lost 2 bases, and 7 bases had no gene match. This CDR3 reads CASSLYGLAKQETQYF. DNA of the CDR3: TGTGCCAGCAGCTTATACGGACTAGCTAAACAAGAGACCCAGTACTTC.

V and J are TRBV10-3 and TRBJ2-7, with D possibly being TRBD2 (7 bases). With 0 bases removed from V and 2 bases from J, the gap between germline ends came to 11 bases. The CDR3 length is 15 residues. Per the germline V gene, CDR1 is ENHRY and CDR2 is SYGVKD. The CDR3 here is CAISESGGGAYEQYF. As DNA, the CDR3 is TGTGCCATCAGTGAGTCCGGAGGGGGGGCCTACGAGCAGTACTTC.

This rearrangement joins TRBV5-1 to TRBJ2-1; D gene unclear. CDR1 and CDR2 from the germline V gene are SGHRS and YFSETQ. V lost 4 bases, J lost 8 bases, and 10 bases lay in between. The CDR3 contains 12 residues. CDR3 DNA: TGCGCCAGCAGCCTTAATACGGATGAGCAGTTCTTC. It yields the protein CASSLNTDEQFF.

The V call is TRBV18, the J call TRBJ1-4; 7 bases align to TRBD1. V trimming: 4 bases; J trimming: 4 bases; junction bases outside the gene matches: 3. The CDR3 is 14 residues long. Per germline, CDR1 KGHSH and CDR2 LQKENI. CDR3: CASSRTGNNEKLFF. In DNA, the CDR3 is TGTGCCAGCTCACGGACAGGCAATAATGAAAAACTGTTTTTT.

The chain uses TRBV6-4 and TRBJ1-1, with D tentatively TRBD1 (5 bases). Germline V gives CDR1 MRHNA, CDR2 SNTAGT. Trimming removed 5 bases from V and 1 base from J, with 8 bases in between. The CDR3 is 13 residues long. CDR3 amino acids: CASSLQANTEAFF. The CDR3 nucleotides read TGTGCCAGCAGTTTACAGGCGAACACTGAAGCTTTCTTT.

The chain employs TRBV6-2 or TRBV6-3 and TRBJ2-5, with TRBD2 identical over 14 bases. J was trimmed by 5 bases and V by 6 bases; bases with no gene match: 8. This CDR3 spans 16 amino acids. In germline, CDR1 is MNHEY, CDR2 SVGEGT. CDR3 bases: TGTGCCAGCAGCTCCGGACTAGCGGGGGGCAGGGAGACCCAGTACTTC. Its translation is CASSSGLAGGRETQYF.

V gene TRBV4-3 combines with J gene TRBJ1-5, with TRBD1 matching over 10 bases. CDR1 LGHNA and CDR2 YSLEER come from the germline V gene. The CDR3 extends over 17 amino acids. Losses at the gene ends were 4 bases for V and 4 bases for J; bases not matched to a gene: 10. In DNA, the CDR3 is TGCGCCAGCAGCCGGGATCGGACAGGGGGAGGAAATCAGCCCCAGCATTTT. Protein sequence: CASSRDRTGGGNQPQHF.

This chain uses TRBV19 with TRBJ1-2; weak D call: TRBD1 (6 bases). V was pared by 1 base and J by 2 bases, with 11 bases between. The germline V gene has CDR1 LNHDA and CDR2 SQIVND (reference sequence). This CDR3 is built from 15 residues. CDR3 bases: TGTGCCAGTAGTATAGGCCAGGGGATCAACTATGGCTACACCTTC. Translating it yields CASSIGQGINYGYTF.

The chain combines TRBV7-2 with TRBJ1-3; D unresolved. V was clipped by 1 base and J by 0 bases, with 16 bases between them. The CDR3 runs to 18 residues. Germline V lookup: CDR1 SGHTA, CDR2 FQGNSA. CDR3 amino acids: CASSLGGGPGTSGNTIYF. In nucleotides, the CDR3 is TGTGCCAGCAGCTTAGGGGGTGGGCCGGGAACCTCTGGAAACACCATATATTTT.

The chain combines TRBV15 with TRBJ2-2; D may be TRBD2 (5 bases). The length of the CDR3 is 16 residues. CDR1 is LNHNV, CDR2 YYDKDF, per germline (reference sequence). Deletions cut 1 base from V and 3 bases from J, with 12 bases between. CDR3: CATSRVEGGDTGELFF. The CDR3 bases are TGTGCCACCAGCAGAGTTGAGGGTGGGGACACCGGGGAGCTGTTTTTT.

This clone was seen just once. This chain joins TRBV19 and TRBJ1-3; D is unresolved. CDR1 is LNHDA and CDR2 is SQIVND in the germline V gene (reference sequence). The CDR3 runs to 15 residues. Deletions cut 7 bases from V and 0 bases from J, with 13 bases between. CDR3 DNA sequence: TGTGCCAGTATGTACAATTCGCTCTCTGGAAACACCATATATTTT. It encodes CASMYNSLSGNTIYF.

The chain employs TRBV9 and TRBJ1-1; TRBD1 matches 7 bases. This CDR3 contains 14 residues. Looked up from germline, CDR1 is SGDLS and CDR2 is YYNGEE. The V gene end was trimmed by 1 base and the J gene end by 6 bases; junction bases not matched to a gene: 6. The CDR3 nucleotides are TGTGCCAGCAGCGTAACCCAGGGGGATGCTGAAGCTTTCTTT. Translated: CASSVTQGDAEAFF.

This chain connects TRBV6-2 or TRBV6-3 to TRBJ2-1; no definite D call. Trimming left V 2 bases short and J 5 bases short, with 13 bases between. In germline, CDR1 is MNHEY, CDR2 SVGEGT. CDR3 length: 15 residues. The CDR3 is CASSYGPLRNNEQFF. The CDR3 nucleotides are TGTGCCAGCAGTTACGGTCCTCTTAGAAACAATGAGCAGTTCTTC.